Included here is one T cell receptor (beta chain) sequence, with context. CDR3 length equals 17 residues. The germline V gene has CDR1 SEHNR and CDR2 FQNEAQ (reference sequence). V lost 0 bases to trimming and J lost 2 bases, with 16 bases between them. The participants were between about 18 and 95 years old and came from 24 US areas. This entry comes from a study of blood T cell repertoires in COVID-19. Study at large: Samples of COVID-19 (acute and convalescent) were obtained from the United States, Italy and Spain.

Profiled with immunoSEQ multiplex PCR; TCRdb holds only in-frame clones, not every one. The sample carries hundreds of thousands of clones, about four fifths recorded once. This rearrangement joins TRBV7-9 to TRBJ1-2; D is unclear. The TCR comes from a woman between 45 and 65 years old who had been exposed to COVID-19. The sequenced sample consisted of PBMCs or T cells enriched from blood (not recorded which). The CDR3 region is CASSLASNPGRNYGYTF. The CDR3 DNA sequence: TGTGCCAGCAGCTTAGCGTCCAACCCGGGGAGGAACTATGGCTACACCTTC.